The next 19 T cell receptor beta chains were all read from a single sample in a study of T cell responses to AZD1222 COVID-19 vaccine. TCRdb's copy holds only in-frame clones and misses some; the assay was immunoSEQ multiplex PCR. The profile shows tens of thousands of clones, around 90% of them singletons. Sequencing was performed on peripheral blood, taken on day 0 of AZD1222 vaccination. These TCRs come from an adult in good health.

The sample holds one count of this clone. V usage is TRBV30 and J usage is TRBJ2-3; D gene ambiguous. This CDR3 comprises 12 residues. CDR1 and CDR2 from the germline V gene are GTSNPN and SVGIG (reference sequence). Trimming shortened V by 0 bases and J by 7 bases, and 8 bases separated the two germline ends. CDR3 in amino acids: CAWSVPPHTQYF. CDR3 nucleotide sequence: TGTGCCTGGAGTGTACCCCCGCATACGCAGTATTTT.

The chain links TRBV6-1 to TRBJ1-1, with a possible D match to TRBD1 (5 bases). This CDR3 is 14 amino acids long. Trimming took 2 bases from V and 8 from J, leaving 15 bases between them. Germline V gives CDR1 MNHNS, CDR2 SASEGT. The CDR3 is CASSEQGFEREAFF. CDR3 DNA: TGTGCCAGCAGTGAACAGGGTTTTGAGCGGGAAGCTTTCTTT.

J is TRBJ2-2 and V is TRBV6-5, with 8 nucleotides matching TRBD1. V was pared by 4 bases and J by 7 bases, with 5 bases of the junction left unmatched. This CDR3 comprises 14 residues. Germline lookup yields CDR1 MNHEY and CDR2 SVGAGI. CDR3 loop: CASSSPGGFGELFF. In DNA form, the CDR3 reads TGTGCCAGCAGTTCCCCAGGGGGCTTCGGGGAGCTGTTTTTT.

This clone was seen just once. The chain couples TRBV6-6 to TRBJ2-5; D gene unclear. Germline CDR1 is MNHNY and CDR2 is SVGAGI (reference sequence). The V gene lost 5 bases and the J gene lost 4 bases, with 11 bases spanning the gap. The CDR3 runs 13 residues. CDR3 nucleotide sequence: TGTGCCAGCAGTCCCGGTTGGGCAGAGACCCAGTACTTC. Its translation is CASSPGWAETQYF.

The chain has TRBV11-2 and TRBJ2-3; TRBD1 matches at 11 bases. Trimming at V came to 4 bases and at J to 5 bases, leaving 5 bases not matched to a gene. This CDR3 is 15 amino acids long. Looked up from germline, CDR1 is SGHAT and CDR2 is FQNNGV. The DNA of the CDR3 is TGTGCCAGCAGCTCTATGGGGACAGGGGGAGATACGCAGTATTTT. Translated: CASSSMGTGGDTQYF.

This clone was observed a single time. The V and J genes are TRBV30 and TRBJ2-7; no reliable D call. This CDR3 region has 12 residues. V lost 2 bases and J 1 base, leaving 6 bases between the germline ends. Germline assignment: CDR1 GTSNPN and CDR2 SVGIG (reference sequence). Written as DNA, the CDR3 is TGTGCCTGGAGTAAAGGGTCCTACGAGCAGTACTTC. Its translation is CAWSKGSYEQYF.

V is TRBV30 and J is TRBJ2-5; D remains unclear. CDR1 and CDR2 from the germline V gene are GTSNPN and SVGIG (reference sequence). This CDR3 is 13 amino acids long. V lost 0 bases and J 1 base, leaving 6 bases between the germline ends. The CDR3 DNA sequence: TGTGCCTGGAGTGTACTACTCCAAGAGACCCAGTACTTC. Encoded protein: CAWSVLLQETQYF.

The chain couples TRBV7-8 to TRBJ1-5, with D hard to call. Germline V gene sequence: CDR1 SGHVS, CDR2 FQNEAQ. The CDR3 is 13 residues long. Trimming removed 3 bases from V and 10 bases from J, with 13 bases in between. Here the CDR3 DNA reads TGTGCCAGCAGCTTGACCATGGACCCACCCCAGCATTTT. Translation: CASSLTMDPPQHF.

This clone occurred a few times. The chain recombines TRBV4-2 with TRBJ1-5; possibly TRBD1 for D (6 bases). The CDR3 runs 15 residues. The ends were cut back, 0 bases at V and 5 bases at J, with 11 bases in the middle. The V gene's germline CDR1 is LGHNA and CDR2 YNFKEQ. CDR3 in DNA: TGTGCCAGCAGCCAAGAGTCCAGGGGAGATCAGCCCCAGCATTTT. This encodes CASSQESRGDQPQHF.

The J gene is TRBJ1-1, the V gene TRBV29-1; TRBD1 is a possible D gene (5 bases). The V end was cut by 5 bases, the J end by 7 bases, with 14 bases between. Germline loops: CDR1 SQVTM, CDR2 ANQGSEA. The CDR3 spans 12 residues. Here the CDR3 DNA reads TGCAGCGTTCAGGGTCAGGGCTATGAAGCTTTCTTT. It codes for CSVQGQGYEAFF.

The chain couples TRBV30 to TRBJ1-6; maybe TRBD1 (6 bases). Trimming stripped 4 bases from V and 5 bases from J, with 9 bases between. The CDR3 has 13 amino acids. In germline, CDR1 is GTSNPN, CDR2 SVGIG (reference sequence). CDR3 coding DNA: TGTGCCTGGAAGACAGGCGATAATTCACCCCTCCACTTT. Amino acid sequence: CAWKTGDNSPLHF.

The chain couples TRBV21-1 to TRBJ1-5. TRBV21-1 is listed as a pseudogene. The CDR3 totals 14 residues. CDR3 protein: CASDTENSNQPQHF. The CDR3 DNA follows: TGTGCCAGCGATACGGAAAATAGCAATCAGCCCCAGCATTTT.

The chain carries TRBV7-6 and TRBJ1-1; 7 positions agree with TRBD1. V dropped 1 base and J dropped 5; count of bases not matched to a gene: 4. Germline V lookup: CDR1 SGHVS, CDR2 FNYEAQ. The CDR3 covers 14 residues. This CDR3 reads CASSLVGGRTEAFF. In DNA form, the CDR3 reads TGTGCCAGCAGCTTAGTAGGGGGCAGGACTGAAGCTTTCTTT.

The genes are TRBV5-1 and TRBJ2-7; TRBD2 is a possible D gene (5 bases). The ends were cut back, 2 bases at V and 6 bases at J, with 18 bases in the middle. Germline V lookup: CDR1 SGHRS, CDR2 YFSETQ. The CDR3 loop spans 15 amino acids. CDR3 sequence reads: CASSLGDGSRPEQYF. In nucleotides, the CDR3 is TGCGCCAGCAGCTTAGGCGATGGGAGCAGACCCGAGCAGTACTTC.

This chain connects TRBV5-6 to TRBJ2-1; D is perhaps TRBD2 (5 bases). With 0 bases removed from V and 4 bases from J, the gap between germline ends came to 5 bases. The CDR3 extends over 13 amino acids. Germline V lookup: CDR1 SGHDT, CDR2 YYEEEE. Here the CDR3 DNA reads TGTGCCAGCAGCTTGGGGACTTACAATGAGCAGTTCTTC. This translates into CASSLGTYNEQFF.

This clone was observed a few times. This chain connects TRBV6-2 or TRBV6-3 to TRBJ1-2; D is possibly TRBD1 (5 bases). Germline CDR1 MNHEY, CDR2 SVGEGT. The CDR3 has 13 residues. The V end lost 5 bases, the J end lost 2 bases, and 9 bases lay between the germline ends. This chain's CDR3 is CASSPTANYGYTF. DNA of the CDR3: TGTGCCAGCAGTCCGACAGCGAACTATGGCTACACCTTC.

The chain has TRBV10-3 and TRBJ1-2; 8 bases line up with TRBD1. The ends lost 5 bases at V and 7 bases at J; junction bases unmatched: 12. From germline, CDR1 is ENHRY and CDR2 SYGVKD. The CDR3 is made up of 15 amino acids. The CDR3 sequence is CAISPGQDQLGGYTF. As DNA, the CDR3 is TGTGCCATCAGTCCGGGACAGGATCAACTGGGTGGCTACACCTTC.

The chain employs TRBV21-1 and TRBJ2-5; the tabulated D call, TRBD1, remains unverified against the DNA. TRBV21-1 is recorded as a pseudogene. The CDR3 runs to 17 residues. The CDR3 loop reads CASSKVCVWTGEETQYF. Here the CDR3 DNA reads TGTGCCAGCAGCAAAGTGTGCGTTTGGACAGGGGAAGAGACCCAGTACTTC.

The chain is built from TRBV5-4 and TRBJ2-5, with D possibly TRBD2 on 6 matching bases. V lost 5 bases and J 1 base, leaving 15 bases between the germline ends. The CDR3 is 15 residues long. Germline CDR1 and CDR2: SGHNT and YYREEE (reference sequence). CDR3 nucleotides: TGTGCCAGCAGAAACCAGGGACTGTTCCAAGAGACCCAGTACTTC. Protein product: CASRNQGLFQETQYF.